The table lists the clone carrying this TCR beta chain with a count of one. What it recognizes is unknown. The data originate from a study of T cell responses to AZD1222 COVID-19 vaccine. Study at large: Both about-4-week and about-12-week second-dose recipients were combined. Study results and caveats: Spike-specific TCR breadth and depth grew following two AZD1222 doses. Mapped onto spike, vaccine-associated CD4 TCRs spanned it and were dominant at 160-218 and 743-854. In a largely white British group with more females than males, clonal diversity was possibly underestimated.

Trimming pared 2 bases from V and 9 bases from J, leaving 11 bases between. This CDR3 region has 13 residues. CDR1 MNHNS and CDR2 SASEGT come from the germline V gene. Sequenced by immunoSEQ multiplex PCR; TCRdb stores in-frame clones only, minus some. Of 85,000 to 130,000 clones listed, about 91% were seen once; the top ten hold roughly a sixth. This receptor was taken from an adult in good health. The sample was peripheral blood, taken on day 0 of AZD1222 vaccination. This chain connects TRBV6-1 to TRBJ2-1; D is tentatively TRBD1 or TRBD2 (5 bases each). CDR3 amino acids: CASSELLGTEQFF. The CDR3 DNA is TGTGCCAGCAGTGAACTTTTGGGGACTGAGCAGTTCTTC.